The clone carrying this T cell receptor beta chain was observed a handful of times. Unique molecular identifiers were built into the TCRbeta library. TCRdb analysed the PCR reads with MiXCR anew, one entry per CDR3 protein. Of some 500,000 distinct CDR3 sequences detected, around 19% appear once; the ten largest clones hold roughly 3.3%. The source of the sample is a study of T-cell reconstitution after alpha-beta-depleted transplantation in children. Germline V gene sequence: CDR1 PRHDT, CDR2 FYEKMQ (reference sequence). V was shortened by 2 bases and J by 2 bases, with 6 bases between the two germline ends. CDR3 size: 13 residues.

This TCR was recovered from a human donor who donated a stem cell graft to a child with acute lymphoblastic leukemia. V gene TRBV13 combines with J gene TRBJ1-2; D unclear. This specimen was PBMCs from the stem cell graft donor, taken from the stem cell graft. CDR3 bases: TGTGCCAGCAGCTTACTGCCGAACTATGGCTACACCTTC. This translates into CASSLLPNYGYTF.